These T cell receptor beta chains were read from a single sample in a study of shared clonotypes between healthy human individuals. The table came from immunoSEQ multiplex PCR; TCRdb's copy has only in-frame clones and leaves some out. The profile shows millions of clones, more than 85% of them singletons. Sequenced input: naive CD4+ T cells from PBMCs. Source of these receptors: a man between 18 and 29 years old in good health. Some clones in this sample may be carry-over from other donors' samples. Both conserved end residues are part of each CDR3. Some rows mark clone size as missing; the rest say once, few, many or name a class of expanded clone.

CDR3 length: 14
V gene: TRBV5-1
clone size: few
CDR3 protein: CASSLGQGKETQYF

CDR3 length: 14
V gene: TRBV28
clone size: once
CDR3 protein: CASIVGGANTEAFF

CDR3 length: 16
V gene: TRBV6-5
clone size: NA
CDR3 protein: CASSYLGTSGKNEQFF

CDR3 length: 12
V gene: TRBV7-2
clone size: NA
CDR3 protein: CASSQGASGYTF

CDR3 length: 16
V gene: TRBV4-3
clone size: NA
CDR3 protein: CASSQVRGSSYNEQFF

CDR3 length: 13
V gene: TRBV4-3
clone size: NA
CDR3 protein: CASSQHSRDGYTF

CDR3 length: 16
V gene: TRBV7-2
clone size: NA
CDR3 protein: CASSPGLAGGAETQYF

CDR3 length: 15
V gene: TRBV28
clone size: NA
CDR3 protein: CASSFAGVLYNEQFF

CDR3 length: 16
V gene: TRBV4-3
clone size: NA
CDR3 protein: CASSQGTGASDREQYF

CDR3 length: 13
V gene: TRBV19
clone size: NA
CDR3 protein: CASRLDGTYGYTF

CDR3 length: 13
V gene: TRBV11-2
clone size: NA
CDR3 protein: CASRGGNRNTIYF

CDR3 length: 15
V gene: TRBV25-1
clone size: NA
CDR3 protein: CASSELGRNTGELFF

CDR3 length: 14
V gene: TRBV5-1
clone size: NA
CDR3 protein: CASSPDRGNQPQHF

CDR3 length: 16
V gene: TRBV5-1
clone size: NA
CDR3 protein: CASSLAGSSSYNEQFF

CDR3 length: 12
V gene: TRBV15
clone size: few
CDR3 protein: CATSPGHQPQHF

CDR3 length: 16
V gene: TRBV10-3
clone size: NA
CDR3 protein: CAISSGTSGKRETQYF

CDR3 length: 14
V gene: TRBV5-1
clone size: NA
CDR3 protein: CASSYGTGGNEQYF

CDR3 length: 16
V gene: TRBV27
clone size: NA
CDR3 protein: CASSKPAGVNTGELFF

CDR3 length: 15
V gene: TRBV5-1
clone size: NA
CDR3 protein: CASSLWGGSTDTQYF

CDR3 length: 15
V gene: TRBV10-3
clone size: NA
CDR3 protein: CAISESGQGAYGYTF

CDR3 length: 14
V gene: TRBV15
clone size: NA
CDR3 protein: CATSRDSINQPQHF

CDR3 length: 13
V gene: TRBV28
clone size: NA
CDR3 protein: CGSGSRATDTQYF

CDR3 length: 15
V gene: TRBV7-3
clone size: NA
CDR3 protein: CASSRGTGGVYEQYF